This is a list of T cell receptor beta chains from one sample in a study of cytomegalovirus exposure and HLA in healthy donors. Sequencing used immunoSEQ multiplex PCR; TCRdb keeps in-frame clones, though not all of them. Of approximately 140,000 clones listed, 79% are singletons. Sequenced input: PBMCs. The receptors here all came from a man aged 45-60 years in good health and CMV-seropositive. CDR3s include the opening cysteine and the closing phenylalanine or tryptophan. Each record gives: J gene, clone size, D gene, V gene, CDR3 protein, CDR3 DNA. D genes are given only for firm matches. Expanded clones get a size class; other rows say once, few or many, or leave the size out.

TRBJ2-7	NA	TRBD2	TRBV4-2	CASSQDWFLAAVGQYF	TGTGCCAGCAGCCAAGATTGGTTCCTAGCGGCCGTTGGGCAGTACTTC
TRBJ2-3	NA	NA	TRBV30	CAWSAGRTDTQYF	TGTGCCTGGAGTGCAGGTCGCACAGATACGCAGTATTTT
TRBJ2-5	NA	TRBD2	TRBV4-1	CASSQTGTSGQETQYF	TGCGCCAGCAGCCAAACGGGGACTAGCGGACAAGAGACCCAGTACTTC
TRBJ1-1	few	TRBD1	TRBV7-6	CASSFGQGVGNTEAFF	TGTGCCAGCAGCTTCGGACAGGGGGTGGGGAACACTGAAGCTTTCTTT
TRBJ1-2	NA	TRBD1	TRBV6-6	CASSYSGQGAYYGYTF	TGTGCCAGCAGTTACTCTGGACAGGGAGCTTACTATGGCTACACCTTC
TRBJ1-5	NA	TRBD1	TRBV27	CASRHTGGQPQHF	TGTGCCAGCAGGCATACAGGGGGTCAGCCCCAGCATTTT
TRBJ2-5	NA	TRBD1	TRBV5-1	CASSRKGQLPETQYF	TGCGCCAGCAGCCGTAAGGGACAGCTGCCAGAGACCCAGTACTTC
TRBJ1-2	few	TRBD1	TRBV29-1	CSVGQGANYGYTF	TGCAGCGTCGGACAGGGGGCTAACTATGGCTACACCTTC
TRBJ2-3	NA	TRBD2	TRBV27	CASSSTTSVDTQYF	TGTGCCAGCAGCTCGACTACTAGCGTGGATACGCAGTATTTT
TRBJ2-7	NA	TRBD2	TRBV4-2	CASSQVTSGSKSYEQYF	TGTGCCAGCAGCCAAGTAACTAGCGGGAGCAAATCGTACGAGCAGTACTTC
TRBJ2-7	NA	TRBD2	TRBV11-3	CASSLGLAGEAYEQYF	TGTGCCAGCAGCTTAGGACTAGCGGGTGAAGCCTACGAGCAGTACTTC
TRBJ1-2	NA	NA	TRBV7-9	CSSSLNRDPTNYGYTF	TGTTCCAGCAGCTTAAACAGGGACCCAACTAACTATGGCTACACCTTC
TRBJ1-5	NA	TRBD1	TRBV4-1	CASSQDLGTATLQPQHF	TGCGCCAGCAGCCAAGATCTCGGGACAGCGACGCTCCAGCCCCAGCATTTT
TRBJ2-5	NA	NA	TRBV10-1	CASSAGVRETQYF	TGCGCCAGCAGCGCAGGGGTTCGGGAGACCCAGTACTTC
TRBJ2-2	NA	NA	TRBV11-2	CASSFGGLGTGELFF	TGTGCCAGCAGCTTCGGGGGGCTAGGCACCGGGGAGCTGTTTTTT
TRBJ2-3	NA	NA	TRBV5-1	CASSPQASTRRGTDTQYF	TGCGCCAGCAGCCCCCAAGCGTCGACCAGGCGGGGCACAGATACGCAGTATTTT
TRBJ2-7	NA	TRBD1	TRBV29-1	CSAQTGTGGSYEQYF	TGCAGCGCCCAAACGGGGACAGGGGGCTCCTACGAGCAGTACTTC
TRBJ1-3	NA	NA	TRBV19	CASSPRDGSSGNTIYF	TGTGCCAGTAGTCCCCGGGACGGGAGCTCTGGAAACACCATATATTTT
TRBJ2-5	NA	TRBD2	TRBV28	CASSSSGSSEETQYF	TGTGCCAGCAGTTCTAGCGGGAGTAGTGAAGAGACCCAGTACTTC
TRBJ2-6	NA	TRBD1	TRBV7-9	CASSSQDRGSSGANVLTF	TGTGCCAGCAGCTCCCAGGACAGGGGTTCTTCTGGGGCCAACGTCCTGACTTTC
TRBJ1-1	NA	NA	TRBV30	CAWSPTVSMNTEAFF	TGTGCCTGGAGTCCGACAGTCTCCATGAACACTGAAGCTTTCTTT
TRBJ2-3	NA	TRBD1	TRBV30	CAWSGGTALSTDTQYF	TGTGCCTGGAGTGGAGGGACAGCTCTTAGCACAGATACGCAGTATTTT
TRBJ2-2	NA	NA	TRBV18	CASSSQDAGELFF	TGTGCCAGCTCCTCCCAGGATGCCGGGGAGCTGTTTTTT
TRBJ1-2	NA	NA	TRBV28	CASSLQTTYGYTF	TGTGCCAGCAGTTTACAGACTACCTATGGCTACACCTTC
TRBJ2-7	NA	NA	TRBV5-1	CASSPGQITTYEQYF	TGCGCCAGCAGCCCAGGACAGATCACCACCTACGAGCAGTACTTC
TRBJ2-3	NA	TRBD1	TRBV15	CATGQGDPSTDTQYF	TGTGCCACCGGTCAGGGGGACCCCAGCACAGATACGCAGTATTTT
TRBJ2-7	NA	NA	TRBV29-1	CSVQRSSYEQYF	TGCAGCGTTCAGCGGAGCTCCTACGAGCAGTACTTC
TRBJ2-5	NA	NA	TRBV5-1	CASSLQGIEEETQYF	TGCGCCAGCAGCTTGCAGGGTATTGAGGAAGAGACCCAGTACTTC